The 25 T cell receptor beta chains presented below share a single source sample, sequenced in a study of blood T cell repertoires in COVID-19. Repertoires were generated with immunoSEQ multiplex PCR, while TCRdb's copy carries only in-frame clones and drops some. The sample lists 350,000 to 450,000 clones, 80% to 90% occurring once. The sample comprised peripheral blood. The receptors shown here come from an older woman with COVID-19, enrolled during active disease.

The chain carries TRBV12-3 or TRBV12-4 and TRBJ1-1; unclear D gene. The CDR3 is made up of 13 amino acids. V lost 7 bases to trimming and J lost 5 bases, with 14 bases between them. CDR3 sequence (DNA): TGTGCCAGCAAGTACAGCGGCGGGACTGAAGCTTTCTTT. Translating it yields CASKYSGGTEAFF.

The chain employs TRBV5-1 and TRBJ1-1, with 7 bases that match TRBD1. The CDR3 runs to 14 residues. V was pared by 3 bases and J by 1 base, with 3 bases of the junction left unmatched. Germline loops: CDR1 SGHRS, CDR2 YFSETQ. CDR3 DNA sequence: TGCGCCAGCAGCTGGGGACAGCCGAACACTGAAGCTTTCTTT. Protein sequence: CASSWGQPNTEAFF.

CDR3 sequence: CASSLSGRVAVRDTEAFF. For the CDR3, the DNA is TGTGCCAGCAGCTTATCGGGCAGGGTGGCCGTTCGCGACACTGAAGCTTTCTTT. The rearrangement uses TRBV11-2 and TRBJ1-1; D is possibly TRBD1 (5 bases). Germline-derived CDR1 and CDR2 are SGHAT and FQNNGV. This CDR3 contains 18 residues. V gave up 2 bases and J gave up 3 bases, with 22 bases separating them.

The J gene is TRBJ2-1, the V gene TRBV19; D not resolved. The CDR3 runs 14 residues. Trimming removed 4 bases from V and 0 bases from J, with 7 bases in between. Germline V gene lookup returns CDR1 LNHDA and CDR2 SQIVND (reference sequence). The CDR3 is CASSNFFSYNEQFF. The CDR3 nucleotides read TGTGCCAGTAGTAACTTCTTCTCCTACAATGAGCAGTTCTTC.

The J gene is TRBJ2-1, the V gene TRBV7-9; a possible D gene is TRBD1 (5 bases). The CDR3 loop spans 15 amino acids. V was pared by 7 bases and J by 2 bases, with 15 bases between. Germline CDR1 SEHNR, CDR2 FQNEAQ (reference sequence). The CDR3 DNA sequence: TGTGCCAGCAAGCTTTGGGGCGGAACCTACAATGAGCAGTTCTTC. This gives the protein CASKLWGGTYNEQFF.

The gene calls are TRBV21-1 and TRBJ1-2; TRBD1, the table's D call, was not compared with the DNA. TRBV21-1 is a pseudogene. This CDR3 has 15 residues. As DNA, the CDR3 is TGTGCCAGCAGCAAGACAGGGGGGAACGGCTATGGCTACACCTTC. Amino acid sequence: CASSKTGGNGYGYTF.

The chain recombines TRBV7-2 with TRBJ1-1; D is possibly TRBD1 (5 bases). This CDR3 contains 15 residues. From germline, CDR1 is SGHTA and CDR2 FQGNSA. Trimming stripped 8 bases from V and 0 bases from J, with 16 bases between. The CDR3 DNA reads TGTGCCAGCGGACCCAAACTGGGGCTGAACACTGAAGCTTTCTTT. It encodes CASGPKLGLNTEAFF.

The V call is TRBV28, the J call TRBJ1-2; 8 bases map to TRBD1. The ends lost 3 bases at V and 8 bases at J; junction bases unmatched: 11. The CDR3 sequence is 15 residues long. Germline V CDR1 and CDR2: MDHEN, SYDVKM. CDR3 protein: CASSLRDRRVQGYTF. CDR3 bases: TGTGCCAGCAGTTTGAGGGACAGGCGGGTCCAAGGCTACACCTTC.

This sequence joins TRBV30 and TRBJ2-3; D gene uncertain. Germline values: CDR1 GTSNPN, CDR2 SVGIG (reference sequence). V lost 1 base and J lost 2, with 13 bases in between. This CDR3 has 15 residues. The CDR3 sequence: CAWSERGLITDTQYF. CDR3 nucleotide sequence: TGTGCCTGGAGTGAACGCGGCCTCATCACAGATACGCAGTATTTT.

This rearrangement joins TRBV28 to TRBJ2-7, with D perhaps TRBD2 (5 bases). CDR1 is MDHEN, CDR2 SYDVKM, per germline. The ends were cut back, 7 bases at V and 4 bases at J, with 17 bases in the middle. This CDR3 contains 14 residues. This CDR3 is CASTTGGQAYEQYF. DNA of the CDR3: TGTGCCAGCACCACGGGCGGGCAGGCGTACGAGCAGTACTTC.

The V gene is TRBV19, the J gene TRBJ2-5, with 8 bases that match TRBD2. The CDR3 totals 15 residues. V trimming: 7 bases; J trimming: 2 bases; junction bases outside the gene matches: 9. In germline, CDR1 is LNHDA, CDR2 SQIVND (reference sequence). CDR3 DNA: TGTGCCAGTAACAACCCGGGACTAGGTCAAGAGACCCAGTACTTC. Translating it yields CASNNPGLGQETQYF.

A remark on this clone: The same CDR3 is also encoded by other DNA sequences in this sample. This chain connects TRBV5-1 to TRBJ1-5; D gene uncertain. Germline CDR1 SGHRS, CDR2 YFSETQ. The CDR3 sequence is 15 residues long. With 0 bases removed from V and 0 bases from J, the gap between germline ends came to 7 bases. CDR3 coding DNA: TGCGCCAGCAGCTTGGACAGCTATAGCAATCAGCCCCAGCATTTT. It encodes CASSLDSYSNQPQHF.

The V and J genes are TRBV15 and TRBJ2-7; no clear D. V was pared by 0 bases and J by 3 bases, with 18 bases between. This CDR3 region has 17 residues. CDR1 and CDR2 (germline): LNHNV, YYDKDF (reference sequence). Here the CDR3 reads CATSREARSLKSYEQYF. As DNA, the CDR3 is TGTGCCACCAGCAGAGAGGCTAGATCACTGAAGAGCTACGAGCAGTACTTC.

J is TRBJ1-2 and V is TRBV3-1 (or the pseudogene TRBV3-2), with D perhaps matching TRBD1 (5 bases). Germline V gene lookup returns CDR1 LGHDT and CDR2 YNNKEL (reference sequence). Trimming cost V 7 bases and J 4 bases, with 13 bases left between them. The CDR3 covers 13 residues. The CDR3 DNA reads TGTGCCAGCACCCGGGGGTTTTCCTATGGCTACACCTTC. Amino acids: CASTRGFSYGYTF.

V gene TRBV5-8 combines with J gene TRBJ1-1; D may be TRBD1 (5 bases). The V end lost 1 base, the J end lost 4 bases, and 17 bases lay between the germline ends. The CDR3 is made up of 16 amino acids. Germline V gene data show CDR1 as SGHTS and CDR2 as YDEGEE. CDR3 residues: CASSLIVGVGSTEAFF. CDR3 nucleotides: TGTGCCAGCAGCTTGATTGTAGGGGTCGGGAGCACTGAAGCTTTCTTT.

Here the CDR3 reads CASSPTDIIYEQYF. The CDR3 nucleotides read TGTGCCAGCAGCCCTACGGACATAATCTACGAGCAGTACTTC. J is TRBJ2-7 and V is TRBV11-1; a possible D gene is TRBD1 (5 bases). V was cut by 5 bases and J by 3 bases, with 14 bases left in between. The V gene's germline CDR1 is SGHAT and CDR2 FQDESV (reference sequence). CDR3 length: 14 residues. The entire variable domain, with the rest obtained from reference TRBV11-1 and TRBJ2-7, is as follows: EAEVAQSPRYKITEKSQAVAFWCDPISGHATLYWYRQILGQGPELLVQFQDESVVDDSQLPKDRFSAERLKGVDSTLKIQPAELGDSAMYLCASSPTDIIYEQYFGPGTRLTVT.

This chain links TRBV27 with TRBJ2-2, with 11 bases that match TRBD2. This CDR3 has 15 amino acids. The J segment lost 7 bases and the V segment lost 6 bases, leaving 7 bases of the junction unmatched. CDR1 and CDR2 from the germline V gene are MNHEY and SMNVEV (reference sequence). This chain's CDR3 is CASSQTSGASGELFF. Here the CDR3 DNA reads TGTGCCAGCAGCCAGACTAGCGGGGCGAGCGGGGAGCTGTTTTTT.

The V call is TRBV6-1, the J call TRBJ2-5; a possible D gene is TRBD2 (6 bases). V lost 0 bases, J lost 1 base, and 9 bases lay in between. The CDR3 sequence is 15 residues long. Germline assignment: CDR1 MNHNS and CDR2 SASEGT. The CDR3 nucleotides are TGTGCCAGCAGTGAAGCGAGGCGGGGCCAAGAGACCCAGTACTTC. It yields the protein CASSEARRGQETQYF.

The chain couples TRBV5-1 to TRBJ2-1; D possibly corresponds to TRBD2 (5 bases). V lost 4 bases and J 8 bases, leaving 19 bases between the germline ends. This CDR3 has 15 residues. Germline CDR1 SGHRS, CDR2 YFSETQ. CDR3 in amino acids: CASSRLATTKDEQFF. In DNA form, the CDR3 reads TGCGCCAGCAGCCGTCTGGCGACTACCAAGGATGAGCAGTTCTTC. Looking up the rest from reference TRBV5-1 and TRBJ2-1 gives the full variable domain: KAGVTQTPRYLIKTRGQQVTLSCSPISGHRSVSWYQQTPGQGLQFLFEYFSETQRNKGNFPGRFSGRQFSNSRSEMNVSTLELGDSALYLCASSRLATTKDEQFFGPGTRLTVL.

This chain links TRBV5-1 with TRBJ2-7; 11 bases align to TRBD1. CDR3 size: 16 residues. Germline values: CDR1 SGHRS, CDR2 YFSETQ. V shed 3 bases, J shed 6 bases, and the junction held 11 bases outside the gene matches. The CDR3 region has the DNA TGCGCCAGCAGCTCAAACGCCGGACAGGGGGCACTCGAGCAGTACTTC. It is translated as CASSSNAGQGALEQYF.

V gene TRBV6-5 combines with J gene TRBJ1-2; D perhaps matches TRBD1 (6 bases). Looked up from germline, CDR1 is MNHEY and CDR2 is SVGAGI. Trimming stripped 4 bases from V and 4 bases from J, with 13 bases between. This CDR3 has 14 amino acids. CDR3 amino acids: CASSWGRTRYGYTF. The CDR3 coding sequence is TGTGCCAGCAGTTGGGGGCGCACCCGCTATGGCTACACCTTC.

The V gene is TRBV25-1, the J gene TRBJ1-2; D remains unclear. V was cut by 3 bases and J by 4 bases, with 18 bases left in between. The CDR3 totals 16 residues. Germline V gene lookup returns CDR1 MGHDK and CDR2 SYGVNS. The CDR3 region has the DNA TGTGCCAGCAGTGACCCCGAGTCTGACTTACTCTATGGCTACACCTTC. This encodes CASSDPESDLLYGYTF.

The chain employs TRBV2 and TRBJ1-2; 8 bases align to TRBD1. V was clipped by 2 bases and J by 8 bases; unmatched bases: 4. The CDR3 has 13 amino acids. The germline V gene has CDR1 SNHLY and CDR2 FYNNEI. The CDR3: CASSERTGIGYTF. CDR3 DNA sequence: TGTGCCAGCAGTGAAAGGACAGGGATAGGCTACACCTTC.

The chain combines TRBV10-3 with TRBJ1-6, with TRBD1 matching over 9 bases. Unmatched junction bases numbered 10, after V lost 5 bases and J lost 8 bases. CDR3 length: 16 amino acids. Germline V gene lookup returns CDR1 ENHRY and CDR2 SYGVKD. CDR3 loop: CAISRQGVTLDSPLHF. CDR3 DNA: TGTGCCATCAGTCGACAGGGGGTAACTTTAGATTCACCCCTCCACTTT.

This chain links TRBV18 with TRBJ2-3, with 7 bases identical to TRBD1. Germline-derived CDR1 and CDR2 are KGHSH and LQKENI. Trimming removed 3 bases from V and 3 bases from J; junction bases left unmatched: 9. The CDR3 contains 16 residues. The CDR3 loop is CASSPRTGKFTDTQYF. The CDR3 DNA reads TGTGCCAGCTCACCCCGGACAGGAAAGTTTACAGATACGCAGTATTTT.